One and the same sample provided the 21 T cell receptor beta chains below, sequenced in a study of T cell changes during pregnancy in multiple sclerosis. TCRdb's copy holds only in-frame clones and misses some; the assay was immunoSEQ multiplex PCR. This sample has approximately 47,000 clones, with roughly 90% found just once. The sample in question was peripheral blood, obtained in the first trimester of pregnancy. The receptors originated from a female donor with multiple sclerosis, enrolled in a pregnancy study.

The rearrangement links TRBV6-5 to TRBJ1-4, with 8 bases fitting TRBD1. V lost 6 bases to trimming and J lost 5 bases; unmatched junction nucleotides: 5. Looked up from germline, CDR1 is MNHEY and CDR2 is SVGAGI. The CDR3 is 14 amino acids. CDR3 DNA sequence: TGTGCCAGCAGCTCGACAGGGGAGAATGAAAAACTGTTTTTT. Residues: CASSSTGENEKLFF.

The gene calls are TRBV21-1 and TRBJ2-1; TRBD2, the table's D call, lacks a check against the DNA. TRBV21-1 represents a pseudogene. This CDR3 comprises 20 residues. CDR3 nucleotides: TGTGCCAGCAGCCTGGCTTTAGCGGGGGGCCTTTTCAGCTCCTACAATGAGCAGTTCTTC. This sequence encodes CASSLALAGGLFSSYNEQFF.

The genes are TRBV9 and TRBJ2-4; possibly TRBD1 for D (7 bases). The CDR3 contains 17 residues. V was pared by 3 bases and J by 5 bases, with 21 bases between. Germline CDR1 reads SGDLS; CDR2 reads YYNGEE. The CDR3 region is CASSAAGGPTNQNIQYF. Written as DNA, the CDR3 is TGTGCCAGCAGCGCAGCAGGGGGGCCGACCAATCAAAACATTCAGTACTTC. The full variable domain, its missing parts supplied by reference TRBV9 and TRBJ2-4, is DSGVTQTPKHLITATGQRVTLRCSPRSGDLSVYWYQQSLDQGLQFLIQYYNGEERAKGNILERFSAQQFPDLHSELNLSSLELGDSALYFCASSAAGGPTNQNIQYFGAGTRLSVL.

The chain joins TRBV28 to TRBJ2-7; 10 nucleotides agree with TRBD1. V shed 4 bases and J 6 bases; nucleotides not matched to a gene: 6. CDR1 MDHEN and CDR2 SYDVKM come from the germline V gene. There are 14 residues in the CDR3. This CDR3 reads CASSWTGGGLEQYF. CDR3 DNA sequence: TGTGCCAGCAGTTGGACAGGGGGTGGTCTCGAGCAGTACTTC.

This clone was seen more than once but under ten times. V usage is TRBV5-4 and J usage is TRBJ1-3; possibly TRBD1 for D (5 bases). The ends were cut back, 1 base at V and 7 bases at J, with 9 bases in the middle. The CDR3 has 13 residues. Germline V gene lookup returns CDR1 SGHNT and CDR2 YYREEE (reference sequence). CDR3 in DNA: TGTGCCAGCAGCTTGAAGGACATGAACACCATATATTTT. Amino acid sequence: CASSLKDMNTIYF.

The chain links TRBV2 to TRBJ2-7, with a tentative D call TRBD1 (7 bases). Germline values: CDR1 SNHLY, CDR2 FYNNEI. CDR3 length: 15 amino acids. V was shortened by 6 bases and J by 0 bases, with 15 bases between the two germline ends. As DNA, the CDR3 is TGTGCCAGCAGGGGGGGACAGCGGGCCTCCTACGAGCAGTACTTC. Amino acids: CASRGGQRASYEQYF. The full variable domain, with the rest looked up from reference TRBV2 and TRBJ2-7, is EPEVTQTPSHQVTQMGQEVILRCVPISNHLYFYWYRQILGQKVEFLVSFYNNEISEKSEIFDDQFSVERPDGSNFTLKIRSTKLEDSAMYFCASRGGQRASYEQYFGPGTRLTVT.

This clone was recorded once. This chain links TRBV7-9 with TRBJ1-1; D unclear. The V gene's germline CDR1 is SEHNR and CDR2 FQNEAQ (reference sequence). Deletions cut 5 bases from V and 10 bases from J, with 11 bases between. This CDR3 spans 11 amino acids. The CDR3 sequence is CASSPGSAAFF. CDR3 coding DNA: TGTGCCAGCAGCCCGGGGAGCGCAGCTTTCTTT. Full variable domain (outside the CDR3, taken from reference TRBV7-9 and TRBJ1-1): DTGVSQNPRHKITKRGQNVTFRCDPISEHNRLYWYRQTLGQGPEFLTYFQNEAQLEKSRLLSDRFSAERPKGSFSTLEIQRTEQGDSAMYLCASSPGSAAFFGQGTRLTVV.

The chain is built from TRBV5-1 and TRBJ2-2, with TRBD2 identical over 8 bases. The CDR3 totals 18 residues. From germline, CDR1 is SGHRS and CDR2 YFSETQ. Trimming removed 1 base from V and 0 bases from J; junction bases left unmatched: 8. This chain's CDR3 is CASSLSRGGPPNTGELFF. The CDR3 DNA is TGCGCCAGCAGCTTGTCTCGGGGGGGGCCCCCGAACACCGGGGAGCTGTTTTTT.

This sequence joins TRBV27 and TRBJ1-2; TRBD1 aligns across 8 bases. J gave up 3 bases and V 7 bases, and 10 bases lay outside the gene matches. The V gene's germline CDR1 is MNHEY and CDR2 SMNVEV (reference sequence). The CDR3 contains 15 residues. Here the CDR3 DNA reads TGTGCCAGCACCAGATACGGACAGGGAGACTATGGCTACACCTTC. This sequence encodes CASTRYGQGDYGYTF.

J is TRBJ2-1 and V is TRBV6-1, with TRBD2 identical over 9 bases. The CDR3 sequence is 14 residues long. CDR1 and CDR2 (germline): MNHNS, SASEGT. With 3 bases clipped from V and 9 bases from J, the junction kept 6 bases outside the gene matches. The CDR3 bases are TGTGCCAGCAGTGAGGGGACTAGCCTTTCTGAGCAGTTCTTC. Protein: CASSEGTSLSEQFF.

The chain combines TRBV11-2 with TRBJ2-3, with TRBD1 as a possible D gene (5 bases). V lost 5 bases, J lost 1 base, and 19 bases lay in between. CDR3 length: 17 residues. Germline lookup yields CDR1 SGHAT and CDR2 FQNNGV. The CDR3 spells CASSPIGRVRGTDTQYF. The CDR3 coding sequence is TGTGCCAGCAGCCCGATCGGCAGGGTGAGAGGCACAGATACGCAGTATTTT.

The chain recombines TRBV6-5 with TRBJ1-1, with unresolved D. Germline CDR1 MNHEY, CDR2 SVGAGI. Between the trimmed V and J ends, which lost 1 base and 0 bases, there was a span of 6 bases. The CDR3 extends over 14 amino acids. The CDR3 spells CASSYYDMNTEAFF. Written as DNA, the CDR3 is TGTGCCAGCAGTTACTACGACATGAACACTGAAGCTTTCTTT.

CDR3 region: CASSSQGLYQETQYF. DNA of the CDR3: TGCGCCAGCAGCTCTCAGGGGCTGTACCAAGAGACCCAGTACTTC. V and J are TRBV5-1 and TRBJ2-5; perhaps TRBD1 as D (6 bases). The V gene lost 3 bases and the J gene lost 0 bases, with 12 bases spanning the gap. Germline values: CDR1 SGHRS, CDR2 YFSETQ. This CDR3 comprises 15 residues.

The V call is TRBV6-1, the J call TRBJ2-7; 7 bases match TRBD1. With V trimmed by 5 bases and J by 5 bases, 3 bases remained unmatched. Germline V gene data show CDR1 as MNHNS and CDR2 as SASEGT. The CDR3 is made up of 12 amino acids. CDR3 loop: CASSRQGHEQYF. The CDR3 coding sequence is TGTGCCAGCAGTAGACAGGGCCACGAGCAGTACTTC.

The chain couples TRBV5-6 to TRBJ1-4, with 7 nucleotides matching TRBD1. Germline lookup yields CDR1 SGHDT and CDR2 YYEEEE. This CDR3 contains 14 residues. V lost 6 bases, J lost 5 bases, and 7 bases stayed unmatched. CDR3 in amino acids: CASNKQGNNEKLFF. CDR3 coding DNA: TGTGCCAGCAACAAACAGGGGAACAATGAAAAACTGTTTTTT.

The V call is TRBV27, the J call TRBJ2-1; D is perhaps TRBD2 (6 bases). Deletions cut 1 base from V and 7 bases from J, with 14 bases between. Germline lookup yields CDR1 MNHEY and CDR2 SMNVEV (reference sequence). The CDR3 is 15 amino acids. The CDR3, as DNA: TGTGCCAGCAGTTTATTGGGACTCCCGGGGAATGAGCAGTTCTTC. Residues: CASSLLGLPGNEQFF.

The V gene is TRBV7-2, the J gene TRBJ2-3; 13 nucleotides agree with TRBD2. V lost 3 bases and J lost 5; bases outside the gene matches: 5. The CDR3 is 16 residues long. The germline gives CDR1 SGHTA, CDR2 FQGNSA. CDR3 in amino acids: CASSFRLAGGEDTQYF. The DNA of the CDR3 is TGTGCCAGCAGCTTCAGACTAGCGGGGGGAGAAGATACGCAGTATTTT.

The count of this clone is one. CDR3 loop: CSARHGNTIYF. DNA of the CDR3: TGCAGTGCTAGACATGGAAACACCATATATTTT. The chain is built from TRBV20-1 and TRBJ1-3; D is undetermined. The CDR3 sequence is 11 residues long. Germline CDR1 DFQATT, CDR2 SNEGSKA (reference sequence). The V and J ends lost 2 bases and 3 bases respectively, with 2 bases between them.

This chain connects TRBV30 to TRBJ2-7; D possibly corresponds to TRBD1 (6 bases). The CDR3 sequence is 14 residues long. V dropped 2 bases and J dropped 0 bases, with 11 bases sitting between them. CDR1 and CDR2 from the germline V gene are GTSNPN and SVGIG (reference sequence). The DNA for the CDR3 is TGTGCCTGGAGTCGTGGGGGCTCCTCCTACGAGCAGTACTTC. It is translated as CAWSRGGSSYEQYF. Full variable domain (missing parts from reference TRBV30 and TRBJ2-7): SQTIHQWPATLVQPVGSPLSLECTVEGTSNPNLYWYRQAAGRGLQLLFYSVGIGQISSEVPQNLSASRPQDRQFILSSKKLLLSDSGFYLCAWSRGGSSYEQYFGPGTRLTVT.

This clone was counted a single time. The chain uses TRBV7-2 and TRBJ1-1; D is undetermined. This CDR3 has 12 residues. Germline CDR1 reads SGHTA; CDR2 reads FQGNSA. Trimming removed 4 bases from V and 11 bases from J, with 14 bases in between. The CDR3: CASSSGLQYAFF. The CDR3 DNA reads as TGTGCCAGCAGCTCCGGACTCCAATACGCTTTCTTT.

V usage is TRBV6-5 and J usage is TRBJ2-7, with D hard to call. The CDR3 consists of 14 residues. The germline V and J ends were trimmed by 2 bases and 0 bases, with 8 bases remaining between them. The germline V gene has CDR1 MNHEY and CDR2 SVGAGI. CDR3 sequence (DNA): TGTGCCAGCAGTTACGGCCCCAGCTCCTACGAGCAGTACTTC. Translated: CASSYGPSSYEQYF.